This T cell receptor beta chain was identified during a study of tissue T cells after allogeneic stem cell transplantation. Study outcomes and limitations: Anatomically similar tissues had similar TCR repertoires within each patient.

All graft-versus-host disease patients had gastrointestinal involvement and received several lines of directed therapy. As concerns this clone: As yet, its antigen is unknown.

The CDR3 length is 15 residues. The germline gives CDR1 SGHVS, CDR2 FQNEAQ. The ends were cut back, 0 bases at V and 3 bases at J, with 10 bases in the middle. Generated by immunoSEQ multiplex PCR, the TCRdb table keeps only in-frame clones and is missing some. The sample lists some 2,000 clones, 60% to 85% occurring once. This specimen was colon tissue, taken at autopsy. This clonotype was sampled from a male patient between 35 and 75 years old with steroid-refractory graft-versus-host disease after an allogeneic stem cell transplant. Some T cells may have originated in the graft donor. The J gene is TRBJ2-3, the V gene TRBV7-8; the D is unclear. The CDR3 here is CASSLAVAETDTQYF. CDR3 DNA: TGTGCCAGCAGCTTAGCGGTTGCGGAGACAGATACGCAGTATTTT.